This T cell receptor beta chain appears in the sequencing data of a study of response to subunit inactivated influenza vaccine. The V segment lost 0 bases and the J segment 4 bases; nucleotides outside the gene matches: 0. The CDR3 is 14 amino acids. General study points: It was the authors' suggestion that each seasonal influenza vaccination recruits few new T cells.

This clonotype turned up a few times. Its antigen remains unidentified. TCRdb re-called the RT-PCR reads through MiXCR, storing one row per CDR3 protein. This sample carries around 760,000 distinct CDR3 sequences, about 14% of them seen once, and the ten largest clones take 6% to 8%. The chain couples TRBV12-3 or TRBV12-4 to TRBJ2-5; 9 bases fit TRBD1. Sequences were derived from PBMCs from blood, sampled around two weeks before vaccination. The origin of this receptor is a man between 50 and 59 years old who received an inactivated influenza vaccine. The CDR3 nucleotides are TGTGCCAGCAGTTTAGCGGACAGGGGAGAGACCCAGTACTTC. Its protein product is CASSLADRGETQYF.